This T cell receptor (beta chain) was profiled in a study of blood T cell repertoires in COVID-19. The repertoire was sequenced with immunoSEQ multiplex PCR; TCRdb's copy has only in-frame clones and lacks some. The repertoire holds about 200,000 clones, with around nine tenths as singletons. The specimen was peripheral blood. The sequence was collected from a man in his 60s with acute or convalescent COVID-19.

The CDR3 sequence: CASQGKDGNQPQHF. CDR3 DNA sequence: TGTGCCTCCCAGGGGAAGGATGGCAATCAGCCCCAGCATTTT. This chain links TRBV6-4 with TRBJ1-5, with D perhaps matching TRBD1 (6 bases). This CDR3 is built from 14 residues. Per germline, CDR1 MRHNA and CDR2 SNTAGT. Trimming pared 11 bases from V and 2 bases from J, leaving 16 bases between.